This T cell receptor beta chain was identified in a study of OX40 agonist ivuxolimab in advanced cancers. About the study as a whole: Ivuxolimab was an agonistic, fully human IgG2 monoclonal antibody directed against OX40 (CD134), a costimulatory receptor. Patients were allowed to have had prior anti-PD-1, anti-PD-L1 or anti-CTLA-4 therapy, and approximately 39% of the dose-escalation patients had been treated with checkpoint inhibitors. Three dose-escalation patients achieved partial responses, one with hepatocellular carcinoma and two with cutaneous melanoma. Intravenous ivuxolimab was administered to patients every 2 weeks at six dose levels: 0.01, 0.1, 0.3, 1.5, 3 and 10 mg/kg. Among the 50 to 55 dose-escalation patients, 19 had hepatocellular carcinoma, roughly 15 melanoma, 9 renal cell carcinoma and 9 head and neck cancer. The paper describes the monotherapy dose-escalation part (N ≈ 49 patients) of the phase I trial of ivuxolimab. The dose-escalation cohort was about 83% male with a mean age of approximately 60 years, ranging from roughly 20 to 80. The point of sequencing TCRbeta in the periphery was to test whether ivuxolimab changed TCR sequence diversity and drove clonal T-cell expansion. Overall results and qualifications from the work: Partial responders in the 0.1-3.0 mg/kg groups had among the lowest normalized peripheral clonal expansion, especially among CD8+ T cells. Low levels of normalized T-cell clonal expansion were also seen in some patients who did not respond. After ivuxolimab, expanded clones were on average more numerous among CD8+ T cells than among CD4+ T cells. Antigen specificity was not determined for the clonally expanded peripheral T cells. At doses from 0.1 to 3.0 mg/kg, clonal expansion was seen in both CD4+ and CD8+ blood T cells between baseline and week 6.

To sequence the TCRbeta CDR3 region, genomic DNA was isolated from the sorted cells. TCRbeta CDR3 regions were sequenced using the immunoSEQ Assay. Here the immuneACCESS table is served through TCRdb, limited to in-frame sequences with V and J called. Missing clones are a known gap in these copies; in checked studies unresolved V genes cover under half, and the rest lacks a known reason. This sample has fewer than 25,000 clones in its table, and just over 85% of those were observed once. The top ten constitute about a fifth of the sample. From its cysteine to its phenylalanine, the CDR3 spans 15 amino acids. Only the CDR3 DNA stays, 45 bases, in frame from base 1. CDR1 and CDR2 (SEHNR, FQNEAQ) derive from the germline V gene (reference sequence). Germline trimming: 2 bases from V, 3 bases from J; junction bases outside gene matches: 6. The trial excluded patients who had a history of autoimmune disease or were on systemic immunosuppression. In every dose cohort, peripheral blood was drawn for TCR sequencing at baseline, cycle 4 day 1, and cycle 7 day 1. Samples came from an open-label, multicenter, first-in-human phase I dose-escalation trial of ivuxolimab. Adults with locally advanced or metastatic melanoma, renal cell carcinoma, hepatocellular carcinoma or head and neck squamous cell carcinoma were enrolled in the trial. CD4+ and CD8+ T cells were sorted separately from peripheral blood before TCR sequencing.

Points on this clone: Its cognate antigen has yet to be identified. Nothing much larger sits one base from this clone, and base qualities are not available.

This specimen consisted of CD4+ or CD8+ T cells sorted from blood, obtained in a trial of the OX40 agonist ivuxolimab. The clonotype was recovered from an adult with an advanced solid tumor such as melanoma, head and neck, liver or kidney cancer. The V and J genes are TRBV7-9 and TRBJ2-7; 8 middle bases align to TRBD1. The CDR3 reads CASSLPTGDDYEQYF. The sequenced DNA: TGTGCCAGCAGCTTACCGACAGGGGACGACTACGAGCAGTACTTC.